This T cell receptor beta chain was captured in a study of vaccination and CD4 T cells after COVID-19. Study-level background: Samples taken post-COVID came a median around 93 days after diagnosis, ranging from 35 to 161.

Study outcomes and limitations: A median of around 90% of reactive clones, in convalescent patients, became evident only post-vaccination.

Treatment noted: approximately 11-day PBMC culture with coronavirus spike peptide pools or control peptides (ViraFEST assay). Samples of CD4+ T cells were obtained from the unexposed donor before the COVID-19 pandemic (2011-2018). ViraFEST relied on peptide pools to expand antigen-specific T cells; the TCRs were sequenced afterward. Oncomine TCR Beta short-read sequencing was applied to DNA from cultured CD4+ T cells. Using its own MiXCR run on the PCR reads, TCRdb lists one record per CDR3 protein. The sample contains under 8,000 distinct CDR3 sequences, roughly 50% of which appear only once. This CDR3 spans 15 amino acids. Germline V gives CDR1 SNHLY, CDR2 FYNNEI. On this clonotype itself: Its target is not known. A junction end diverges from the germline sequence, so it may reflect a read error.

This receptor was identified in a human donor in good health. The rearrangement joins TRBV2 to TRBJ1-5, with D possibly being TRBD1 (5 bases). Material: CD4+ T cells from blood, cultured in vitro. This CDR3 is CASSEARGETQSQHF. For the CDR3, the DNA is TGTGCCAGCAGTGAAGCGCGAGGGGAAACTCAGTCCCAGCATTTT.